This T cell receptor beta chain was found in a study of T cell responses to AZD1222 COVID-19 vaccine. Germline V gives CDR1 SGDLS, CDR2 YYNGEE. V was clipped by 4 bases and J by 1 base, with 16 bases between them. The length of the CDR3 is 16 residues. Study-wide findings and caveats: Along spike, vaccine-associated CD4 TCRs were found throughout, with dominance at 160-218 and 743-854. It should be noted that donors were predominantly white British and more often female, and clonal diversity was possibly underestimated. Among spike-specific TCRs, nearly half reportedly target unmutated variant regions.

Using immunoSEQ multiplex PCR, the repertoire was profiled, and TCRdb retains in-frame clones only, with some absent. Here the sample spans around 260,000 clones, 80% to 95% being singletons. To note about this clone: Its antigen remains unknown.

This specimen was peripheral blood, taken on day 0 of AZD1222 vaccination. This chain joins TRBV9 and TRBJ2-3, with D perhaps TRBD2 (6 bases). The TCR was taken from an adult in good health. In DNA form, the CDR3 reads TGTGCCAGCAGCCCCCTGGGGGGTAGAGGCACAGATACGCAGTATTTT. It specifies CASSPLGGRGTDTQYF.